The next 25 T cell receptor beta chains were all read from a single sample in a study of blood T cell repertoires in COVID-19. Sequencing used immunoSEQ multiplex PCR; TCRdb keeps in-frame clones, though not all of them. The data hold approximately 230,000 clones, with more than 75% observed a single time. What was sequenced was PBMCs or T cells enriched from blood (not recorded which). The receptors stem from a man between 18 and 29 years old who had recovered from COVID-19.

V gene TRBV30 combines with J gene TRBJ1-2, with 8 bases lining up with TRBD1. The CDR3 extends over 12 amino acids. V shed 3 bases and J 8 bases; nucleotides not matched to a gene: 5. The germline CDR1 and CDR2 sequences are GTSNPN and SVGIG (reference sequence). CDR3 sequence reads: CAWSRGLGGYTF. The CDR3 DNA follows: TGTGCCTGGAGCAGGGGGCTAGGAGGCTACACCTTC. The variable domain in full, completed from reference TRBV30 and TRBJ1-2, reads SQTIHQWPATLVQPVGSPLSLECTVEGTSNPNLYWYRQAAGRGLQLLFYSVGIGQISSEVPQNLSASRPQDRQFILSSKKLLLSDSGFYLCAWSRGLGGYTFGSGTRLTVV.

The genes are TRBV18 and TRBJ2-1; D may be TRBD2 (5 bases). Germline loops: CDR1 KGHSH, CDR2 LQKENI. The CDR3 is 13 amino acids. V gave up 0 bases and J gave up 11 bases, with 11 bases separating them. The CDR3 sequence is CASSPPSGPQQFF. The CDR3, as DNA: TGTGCCAGCTCACCACCGAGCGGTCCTCAGCAGTTCTTC.

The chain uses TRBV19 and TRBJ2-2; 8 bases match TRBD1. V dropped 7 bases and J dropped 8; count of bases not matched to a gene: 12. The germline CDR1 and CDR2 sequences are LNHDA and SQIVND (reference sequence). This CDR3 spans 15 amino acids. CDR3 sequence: CASKPFQGATGELFF. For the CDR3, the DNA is TGTGCCAGTAAACCCTTCCAGGGGGCTACGGGGGAGCTGTTTTTT.

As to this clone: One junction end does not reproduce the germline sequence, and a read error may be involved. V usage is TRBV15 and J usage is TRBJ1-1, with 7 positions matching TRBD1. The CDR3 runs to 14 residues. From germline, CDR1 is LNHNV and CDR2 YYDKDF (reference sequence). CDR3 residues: CATSNLQGNAEAFF. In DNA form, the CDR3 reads TGTGCCACCAGCAATCTACAGGGGAACGCTGAAGCTTTCTTT. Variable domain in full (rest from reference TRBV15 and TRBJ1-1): DAMVIQNPRYQVTQFGKPVTLSCSQTLNHNVMYWYQQKSSQAPKLLFHYYDKDFNNEADTPDNFQSRRPNTSFCFLDIRSPGLGDTAMYLCATSNLQGNAEAFFGQGTRLTVV.

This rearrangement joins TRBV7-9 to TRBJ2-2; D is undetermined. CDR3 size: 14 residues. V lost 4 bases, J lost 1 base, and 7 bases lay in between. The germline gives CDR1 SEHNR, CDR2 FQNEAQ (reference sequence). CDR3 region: CASSSTVNTGELFF. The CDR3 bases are TGTGCCAGCAGCTCTACAGTGAACACCGGGGAGCTGTTTTTT.

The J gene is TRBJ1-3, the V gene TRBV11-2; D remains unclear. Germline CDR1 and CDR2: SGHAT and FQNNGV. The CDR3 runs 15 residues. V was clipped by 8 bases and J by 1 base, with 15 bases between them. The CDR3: CASLTARGSGNTIYF. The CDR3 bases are TGTGCCAGCCTAACCGCGCGGGGATCTGGAAACACCATATATTTT. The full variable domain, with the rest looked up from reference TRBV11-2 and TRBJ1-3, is EAGVAQSPRYKIIEKRQSVAFWCNPISGHATLYWYQQILGQGPKLLIQFQNNGVVDDSQLPKDRFSAERLKGVDSTLKIQPAKLEDSAVYLCASLTARGSGNTIYFGEGSWLTVV.

CDR3 region: CASSSRTGGGIGSGNTIYF. As DNA, the CDR3 is TGTGCCAGCAGCTCGAGGACAGGGGGCGGAATAGGGTCTGGAAACACCATATATTTT. This chain joins TRBV7-8 and TRBJ1-3; 11 nucleotides match TRBD1. With 4 bases clipped from V and 1 base from J, the junction kept 12 bases outside the gene matches. CDR1 is SGHVS, CDR2 FQNEAQ, per germline. The CDR3 runs 19 residues.

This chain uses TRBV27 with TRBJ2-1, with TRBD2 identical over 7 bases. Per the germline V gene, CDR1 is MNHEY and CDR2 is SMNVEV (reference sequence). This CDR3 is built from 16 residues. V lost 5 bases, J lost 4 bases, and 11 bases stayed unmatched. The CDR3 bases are TGTGCCAGCAGTCCGACGCCAGCGGGGTCATACAATGAGCAGTTCTTC. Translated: CASSPTPAGSYNEQFF.

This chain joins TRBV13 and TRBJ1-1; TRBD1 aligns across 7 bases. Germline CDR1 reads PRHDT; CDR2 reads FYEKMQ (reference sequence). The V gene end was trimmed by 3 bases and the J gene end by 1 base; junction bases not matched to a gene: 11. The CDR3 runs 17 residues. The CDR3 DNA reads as TGTGCCAGCAGCTTGGGTGGACCCGGGACAGAGAACACTGAAGCTTTCTTT. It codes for CASSLGGPGTENTEAFF.

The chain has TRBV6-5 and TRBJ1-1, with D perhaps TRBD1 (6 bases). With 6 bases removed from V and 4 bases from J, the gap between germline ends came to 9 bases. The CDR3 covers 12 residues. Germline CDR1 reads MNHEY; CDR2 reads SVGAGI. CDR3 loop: CASRGGGTEAFF. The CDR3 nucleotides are TGTGCCAGCAGGGGAGGGGGCACTGAAGCTTTCTTT.

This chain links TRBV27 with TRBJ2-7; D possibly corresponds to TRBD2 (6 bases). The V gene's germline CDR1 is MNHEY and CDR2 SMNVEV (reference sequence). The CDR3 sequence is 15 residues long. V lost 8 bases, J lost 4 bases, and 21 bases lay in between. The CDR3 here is CASWGRDSYKYEQYF. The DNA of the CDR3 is TGTGCCAGCTGGGGCCGGGACTCATATAAATACGAGCAGTACTTC.

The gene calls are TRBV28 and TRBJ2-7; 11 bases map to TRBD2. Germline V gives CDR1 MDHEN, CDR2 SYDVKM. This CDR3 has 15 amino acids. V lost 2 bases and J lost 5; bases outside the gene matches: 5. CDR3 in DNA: TGTGCCAGCAGTTTAAGGGTAGCGGGAGGGGACGAGCAGTACTTC. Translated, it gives CASSLRVAGGDEQYF.

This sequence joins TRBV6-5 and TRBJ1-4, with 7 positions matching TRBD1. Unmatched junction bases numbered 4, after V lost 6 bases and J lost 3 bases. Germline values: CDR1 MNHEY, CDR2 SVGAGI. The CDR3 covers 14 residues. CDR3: CASRSGTANEKLFF. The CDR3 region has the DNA TGTGCCAGCAGGTCCGGGACAGCTAATGAAAAACTGTTTTTT.

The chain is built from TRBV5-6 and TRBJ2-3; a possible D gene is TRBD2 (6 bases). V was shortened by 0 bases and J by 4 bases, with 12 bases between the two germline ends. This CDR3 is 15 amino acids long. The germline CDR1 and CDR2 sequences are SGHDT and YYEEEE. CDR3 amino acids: CASSLGGGVPDTQYF. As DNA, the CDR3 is TGTGCCAGCAGCTTGGGAGGCGGGGTCCCAGATACGCAGTATTTT.

CDR3 protein: CASSNGTPGANEKLFF. DNA for the CDR3: TGTGCCAGCAGCAACGGGACTCCCGGCGCCAATGAAAAACTGTTTTTT. The genes are TRBV11-2 and TRBJ1-4, with TRBD1 as a possible D gene (5 bases). The CDR3 totals 16 residues. Germline CDR1 SGHAT, CDR2 FQNNGV. Between the trimmed V and J ends, which lost 5 bases and 5 bases, there was a span of 18 bases. The whole variable domain, filled in from reference TRBV11-2 and TRBJ1-4, reads EAGVAQSPRYKIIEKRQSVAFWCNPISGHATLYWYQQILGQGPKLLIQFQNNGVVDDSQLPKDRFSAERLKGVDSTLKIQPAKLEDSAVYLCASSNGTPGANEKLFFGSGTQLSVL.

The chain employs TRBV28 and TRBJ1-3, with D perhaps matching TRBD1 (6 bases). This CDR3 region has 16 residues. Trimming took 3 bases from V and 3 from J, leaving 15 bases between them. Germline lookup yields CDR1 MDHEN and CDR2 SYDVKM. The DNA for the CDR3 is TGTGCCAGCAGTTTCTTGGCAGGGGAAGATGGAAACACCATATATTTT. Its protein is CASSFLAGEDGNTIYF.

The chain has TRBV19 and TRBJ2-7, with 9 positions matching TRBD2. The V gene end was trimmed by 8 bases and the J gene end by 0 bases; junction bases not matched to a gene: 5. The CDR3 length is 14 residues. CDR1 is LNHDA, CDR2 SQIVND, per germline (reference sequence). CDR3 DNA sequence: TGTGCCAGTTCCCAGCGGGAGGTCTCCTACGAGCAGTACTTC. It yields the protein CASSQREVSYEQYF.

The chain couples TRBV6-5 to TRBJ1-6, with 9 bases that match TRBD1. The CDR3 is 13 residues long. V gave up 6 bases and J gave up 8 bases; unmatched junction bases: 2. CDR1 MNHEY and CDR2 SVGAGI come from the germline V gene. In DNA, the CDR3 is TGTGCCAGCAGGCGGACAGGGGATTCACCCCTCCACTTT. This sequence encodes CASRRTGDSPLHF.

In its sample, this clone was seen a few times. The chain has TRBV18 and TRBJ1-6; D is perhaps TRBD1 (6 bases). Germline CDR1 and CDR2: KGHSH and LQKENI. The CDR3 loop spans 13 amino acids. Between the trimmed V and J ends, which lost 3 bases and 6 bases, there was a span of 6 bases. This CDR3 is CASSPDSNSPLHF. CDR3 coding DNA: TGTGCCAGCTCACCGGACAGTAATTCACCCCTCCACTTT.

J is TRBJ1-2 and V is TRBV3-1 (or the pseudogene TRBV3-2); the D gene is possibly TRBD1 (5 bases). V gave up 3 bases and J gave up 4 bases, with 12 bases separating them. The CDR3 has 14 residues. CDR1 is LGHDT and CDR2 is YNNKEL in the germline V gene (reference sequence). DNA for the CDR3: TGTGCCAGCAGCCAGAGCCGGGGGGGCTATGGCTACACCTTC. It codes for CASSQSRGGYGYTF.

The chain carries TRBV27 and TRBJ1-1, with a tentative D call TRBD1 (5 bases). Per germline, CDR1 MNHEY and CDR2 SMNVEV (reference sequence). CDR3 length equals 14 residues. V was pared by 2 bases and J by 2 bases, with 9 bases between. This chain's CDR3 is CASSLQGINTEAFF. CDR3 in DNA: TGTGCCAGCAGTTTACAGGGAATTAACACTGAAGCTTTCTTT.

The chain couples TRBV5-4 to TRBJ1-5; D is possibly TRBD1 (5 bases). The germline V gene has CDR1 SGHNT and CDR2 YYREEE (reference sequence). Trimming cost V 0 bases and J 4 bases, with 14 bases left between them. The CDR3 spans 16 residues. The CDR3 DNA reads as TGTGCCAGCAGCTTGGGAGACGGGACTCCAAATCAGCCCCAGCATTTT. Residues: CASSLGDGTPNQPQHF.

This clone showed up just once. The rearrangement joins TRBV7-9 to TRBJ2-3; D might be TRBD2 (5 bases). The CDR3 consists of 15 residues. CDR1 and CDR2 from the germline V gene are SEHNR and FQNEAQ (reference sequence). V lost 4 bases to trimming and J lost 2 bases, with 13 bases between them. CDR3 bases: TGTGCCAGCAGCTCCCGGCTAGCAGCCACAGATACGCAGTATTTT. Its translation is CASSSRLAATDTQYF.

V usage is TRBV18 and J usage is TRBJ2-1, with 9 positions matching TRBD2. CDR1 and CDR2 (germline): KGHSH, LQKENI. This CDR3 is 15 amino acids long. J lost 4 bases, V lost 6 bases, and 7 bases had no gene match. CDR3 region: CASSMSGGQYNEQFF. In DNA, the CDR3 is TGTGCCAGCTCTATGAGCGGGGGGCAGTACAATGAGCAGTTCTTC.

CDR3 sequence (DNA): TGCGCCAGCAGCCCGGCCGGGACAGGAGCCACCGGGGAGCTGTTTTTT. Translation gives CASSPAGTGATGELFF. This chain links TRBV4-1 with TRBJ2-2, with TRBD1 matching over 8 bases. V trimming: 4 bases; J trimming: 4 bases; junction bases outside the gene matches: 8. CDR1 and CDR2 (germline): MGHRA, YSYEKL. The CDR3 extends over 16 amino acids.